The 5 T cell receptor beta chains below come from one sample, sequenced in a study of T cells in Graves' hyperthyroidism and ophthalmopathy. Using RNA transcripts as the source, TCR beta CDR3 regions were amplified. Primed by the HTBI set, a first-round RT-PCR was run on the TCR CDR3. Each CDR3 protein gets one entry after TCRdb re-called the multiplex PCR reads with MiXCR. The sample has hundreds of thousands of distinct CDR3 sequences, 16% seen once; the top ten hold around 3.5%. Sequencing input: blood. These receptors came from a woman aged 40 to 55 with Graves' ophthalmopathy.

There are many counts of this clonotype. The chain carries TRBV28 and TRBJ2-7, with D tentatively TRBD2 (6 bases). The CDR3 runs 15 residues. With 3 bases removed from V and 3 bases from J, the gap between germline ends came to 15 bases. Germline V gene sequence: CDR1 MDHEN, CDR2 SYDVKM. The CDR3 reads CASSLFAAGSYEQYF. CDR3 nucleotide sequence: TGTGCCAGCAGTTTGTTCGCAGCGGGTAGCTACGAGCAGTACTTC.

The genes are TRBV19 and TRBJ2-1; no clear D. Near its end, the DNA agrees better with TRBJ2-7, so the J call may be wrong. This CDR3 has 13 amino acids. Germline values: CDR1 LNHDA, CDR2 SQIVND (reference sequence). CDR3 coding DNA: TGTGCCAGTAGTAGGTCGGTTACCTACGAGCAGTACTTC. Residues: CASSRSVTYEQYF.

This clonotype was observed a handful of times. Sequence at one end of the junction differs from germline and may be a read error. The rearrangement joins TRBV25-1 to TRBJ2-7; the D gene is possibly TRBD1 (5 bases). Germline CDR1 is MGHDK and CDR2 is SYGVNS. The CDR3 is 11 amino acids. The CDR3 DNA is TGTGCTAGCAGGGAAGGGGATAAGCAGTACTTC. Protein product: CASREGDKQYF.

This clonotype has a count of ten or more. V usage is TRBV29-1 and J usage is TRBJ2-1; possibly TRBD2 for D (5 bases). This CDR3 spans 14 amino acids. Trimming left V 4 bases short and J 7 bases short, with 17 bases between. Germline V gene data show CDR1 as SQVTM and CDR2 as ANQGSEA. The CDR3 DNA is TGCAGCGTTGTTGGGCTTCGCACGGGGAATGAGCAGTTCTTC. Protein: CSVVGLRTGNEQFF.

This clonotype was found many times. CDR3 DNA: TGTGCCAGCAGTACCCCCTCCGGGAGGCTCTACGAGCAGTACTTC. This translates into CASSTPSGRLYEQYF. V is TRBV6-2 or TRBV6-3 and J is TRBJ2-7; 7 nucleotides line up with TRBD2. The length of the CDR3 is 15 residues. Germline V CDR1 and CDR2: MNHEY, SVGEGT. Trimming took 5 bases from V and 3 from J; bases not matched to a gene: 10.